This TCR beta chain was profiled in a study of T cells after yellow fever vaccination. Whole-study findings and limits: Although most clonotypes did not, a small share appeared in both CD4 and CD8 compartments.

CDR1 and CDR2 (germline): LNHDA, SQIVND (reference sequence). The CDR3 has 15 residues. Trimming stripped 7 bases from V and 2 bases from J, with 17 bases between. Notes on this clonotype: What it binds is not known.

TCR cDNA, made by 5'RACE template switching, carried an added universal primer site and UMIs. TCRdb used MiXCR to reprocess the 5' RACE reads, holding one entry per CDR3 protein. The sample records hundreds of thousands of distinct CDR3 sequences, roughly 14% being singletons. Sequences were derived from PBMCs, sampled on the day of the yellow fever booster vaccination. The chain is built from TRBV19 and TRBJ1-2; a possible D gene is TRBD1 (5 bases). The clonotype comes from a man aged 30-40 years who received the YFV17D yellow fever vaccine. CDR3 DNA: TGTGCCAGTACACAACCGGGACGTTGGAACTATGGCTACACCTTC. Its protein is CASTQPGRWNYGYTF.